This TCR beta chain was captured in a study of somatic mutations in cytotoxic T cells in rheumatoid arthritis. Sequenced by immunoSEQ multiplex PCR; TCRdb stores in-frame clones only, minus some. This table holds fewer than 8,500 clones, more than 65% found once. CDR1 and CDR2 from the germline V gene are MDHEN and SYDVKM. The CDR3 has 13 amino acids. V gave up 2 bases and J gave up 2 bases, with 7 bases separating them. The specimen was CD8+ T cells sorted from blood. This TCR was sampled from an adult with rheumatoid arthritis. The chain couples TRBV28 to TRBJ2-7; D gene unclear. The chain's CDR3 is CASSLRLPYEQYF. The CDR3 DNA follows: TGTGCCAGCAGTTTACGTCTTCCCTACGAGCAGTACTTC.